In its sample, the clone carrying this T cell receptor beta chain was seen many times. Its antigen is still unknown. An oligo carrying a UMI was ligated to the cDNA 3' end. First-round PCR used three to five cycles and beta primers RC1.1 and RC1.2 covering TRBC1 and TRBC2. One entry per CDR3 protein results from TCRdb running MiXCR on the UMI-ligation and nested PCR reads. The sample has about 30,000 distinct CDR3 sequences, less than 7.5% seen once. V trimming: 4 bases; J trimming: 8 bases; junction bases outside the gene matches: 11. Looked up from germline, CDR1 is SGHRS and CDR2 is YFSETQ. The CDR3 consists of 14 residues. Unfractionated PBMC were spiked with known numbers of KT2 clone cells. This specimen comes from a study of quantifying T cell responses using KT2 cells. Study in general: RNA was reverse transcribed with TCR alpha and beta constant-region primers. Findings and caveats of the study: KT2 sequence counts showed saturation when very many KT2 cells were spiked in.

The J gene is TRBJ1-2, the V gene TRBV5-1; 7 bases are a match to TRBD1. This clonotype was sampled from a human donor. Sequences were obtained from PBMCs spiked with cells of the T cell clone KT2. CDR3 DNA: TGCGCCAGCAGCGAGAGTACAGGGGACCTCGGCTACACCTTC. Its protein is CASSESTGDLGYTF.